This entry lists 13 T cell receptor beta chains sequenced from one sample in a study of cytomegalovirus exposure and HLA in healthy donors. Researchers ran the PCR with 60 Vbeta and 13 Jbeta primers. Repertoires were generated with immunoSEQ multiplex PCR, while TCRdb's copy carries only in-frame clones and drops some. The sample lists tens of thousands of clones, roughly 86% occurring once. Sequencing was performed on PBMCs. All receptors come from a man aged 25 to 45 in good health and CMV-seropositive.

This chain joins TRBV10-3 and TRBJ1-1; TRBD1 aligns across 10 bases. This CDR3 is 15 amino acids long. Germline CDR1 and CDR2: ENHRY and SYGVKD. Unmatched junction bases numbered 5, after V lost 0 bases and J lost 7 bases. CDR3 nucleotides: TGTGCCATCAGTGAGTCGACAGGGGGCGAGTTTGAAGCTTTCTTT. The encoded protein is CAISESTGGEFEAFF.

The rearrangement joins TRBV5-6 to TRBJ2-1, with 10 bases aligning to TRBD1. The V segment lost 2 bases and the J segment 3 bases; nucleotides outside the gene matches: 2. From germline, CDR1 is SGHDT and CDR2 YYEEEE. This CDR3 is built from 15 residues. CDR3 coding DNA: TGTGCCAGCAGCTTAGGGGACAGGGGCTACAATGAGCAGTTCTTC. It specifies CASSLGDRGYNEQFF.

The chain combines TRBV6-6 with TRBJ2-7; 11 bases are a match to TRBD2. Per germline, CDR1 MNHNY and CDR2 SVGAGI (reference sequence). This CDR3 contains 15 residues. After removal of 5 bases from V and 6 bases from J, the junction contained 9 bases not matched to a gene. The CDR3, as DNA: TGTGCCAGCAGTGGGGGGACTAGCGGTACTCGCGAGCAGTACTTC. Its protein is CASSGGTSGTREQYF.

This clone has a handful of counts. The CDR3 reads CASSLRQTANYGYTF. CDR3 nucleotide sequence: TGTGCCAGCAGTTTGCGTCAGACAGCTAACTATGGCTACACCTTC. The chain has TRBV27 and TRBJ1-2; D perhaps matches TRBD1 (5 bases). Germline assignment: CDR1 MNHEY and CDR2 SMNVEV (reference sequence). V was pared by 3 bases and J by 0 bases, with 11 bases between. There are 15 residues in the CDR3.

This chain joins TRBV7-9 and TRBJ2-3, with 11 positions matching TRBD1. Losses at the gene ends were 2 bases for V and 1 base for J; bases not matched to a gene: 8. This CDR3 has 18 residues. Germline CDR1 reads SEHNR; CDR2 reads FQNEAQ (reference sequence). As DNA, the CDR3 is TGTGCCAGCAGCTTAAAAGGACAGGGGGCTCCTGGCACAGATACGCAGTATTTT. Translated, it gives CASSLKGQGAPGTDTQYF. Full variable domain (missing parts from reference TRBV7-9 and TRBJ2-3): DTGVSQNPRHKITKRGQNVTFRCDPISEHNRLYWYRQTLGQGPEFLTYFQNEAQLEKSRLLSDRFSAERPKGSFSTLEIQRTEQGDSAMYLCASSLKGQGAPGTDTQYFGPGTRLTVL.

The rearrangement uses TRBV5-1 and TRBJ2-5; 7 positions match TRBD1. Germline loops: CDR1 SGHRS, CDR2 YFSETQ. Trimming removed 0 bases from V and 6 bases from J; junction bases left unmatched: 14. The CDR3 consists of 17 residues. CDR3 coding DNA: TGCGCCAGCAGCTTGGAGGGGGCGCGAGGTGTTCTAAAGACCCAGTACTTC. Translated: CASSLEGARGVLKTQYF.

The chain employs TRBV28 and TRBJ1-1; D is unclear. V lost 7 bases and J lost 1, with 10 bases in between. The germline gives CDR1 MDHEN, CDR2 SYDVKM. The CDR3 extends over 13 amino acids. CDR3 residues: CASTLPQNTEAFF. The CDR3 DNA reads as TGTGCCAGCACCCTCCCACAGAACACTGAAGCTTTCTTT.

The chain has TRBV6-5 and TRBJ1-1; D perhaps matches TRBD1 (5 bases). CDR1 and CDR2 from the germline V gene are MNHEY and SVGAGI. V was shortened by 2 bases and J by 0 bases, with 10 bases between the two germline ends. The CDR3 spans 15 residues. CDR3 residues: CASSYAQVLNTEAFF. CDR3 coding DNA: TGTGCCAGCAGTTACGCACAGGTTTTGAACACTGAAGCTTTCTTT.

The chain recombines TRBV4-1 with TRBJ2-7, with 11 bases lining up with TRBD2. This CDR3 has 17 residues. CDR1 MGHRA and CDR2 YSYEKL come from the germline V gene. Losses at the gene ends were 4 bases for V and 4 bases for J; bases not matched to a gene: 12. CDR3 coding DNA: TGCGCCAGCAGCCCCGGGACTAGCGGAGGGGGGGGATACGAGCAGTACTTC. Its protein product is CASSPGTSGGGGYEQYF.

The chain is built from TRBV27 and TRBJ1-5; the D gene is possibly TRBD1 (6 bases). This CDR3 region has 16 residues. With 6 bases removed from V and 0 bases from J, the gap between germline ends came to 15 bases. CDR1 MNHEY and CDR2 SMNVEV come from the germline V gene (reference sequence). The chain's CDR3 is CASRFSGVYSNQPQHF. DNA for the CDR3: TGTGCCAGCAGGTTCTCAGGGGTATATAGCAATCAGCCCCAGCATTTT.

The chain couples TRBV28 to TRBJ2-2, with D possibly matching TRBD2 (6 bases). CDR3 length: 15 residues. CDR1 and CDR2 from the germline V gene are MDHEN and SYDVKM. Trimming cost V 5 bases and J 4 bases, with 14 bases left between them. CDR3 in DNA: TGTGCCAGCAGTCCGACTAGGGGATTCACCGGGGAGCTGTTTTTT. Residues: CASSPTRGFTGELFF.

CDR3 in amino acids: CASSRGDTQYF. The DNA of the CDR3 is TGTGCCAGCTCAAGGGGTGATACGCAGTATTTT. The chain uses TRBV18 and TRBJ2-3; possible D gene TRBD1, 5 bases. This CDR3 spans 11 amino acids. The germline V and J ends were trimmed by 5 bases and 6 bases, with 6 bases remaining between them. CDR1 is KGHSH and CDR2 is LQKENI in the germline V gene.

CDR3 sequence: CASSQDSRGTNEKLFF. Written as DNA, the CDR3 is TGCGCCAGCAGCCAAGATAGCAGGGGGACTAATGAAAAACTGTTTTTT. The gene calls are TRBV4-1 and TRBJ1-4; 7 bases match TRBD1. Germline V gene sequence: CDR1 MGHRA, CDR2 YSYEKL. V lost 0 bases and J lost 2; bases outside the gene matches: 3. This CDR3 region has 16 residues.